This T cell receptor (beta chain) was sequenced in a study of early T cells in non-severe SARS-CoV-2 infection. Whole-study results and caveats: Comparison of clonotypes with VDJdb favored anti-spike CD8 responses while missing private and CD4 specificities.

Unique molecular identifiers (one per individual cDNA molecule) were attached. From the 5' RACE reads, TCRdb called clonotypes with MiXCR, one entry per CDR3 protein. Found here are tens of thousands of distinct CDR3 sequences, 12% of them singletons; the top ten hold 16%. This CDR3 is built from 13 residues. V lost 0 bases and J 3 bases, leaving 3 bases between the germline ends. Germline lookup yields CDR1 MRHNA and CDR2 SNTAGT. Points on this clonotype: What it binds is unknown.

Sequencing input: whole blood. The chain couples TRBV6-4 to TRBJ2-1; D is ambiguous. The receptor's source is an adult who was a healthcare worker with PCR-confirmed SARS-CoV-2 infection or an uninfected control (not recorded which). The CDR3 loop reads CASSDSDYNEQFF. The DNA for the CDR3 is TGTGCCAGCAGTGACTCGGACTACAATGAGCAGTTCTTC.